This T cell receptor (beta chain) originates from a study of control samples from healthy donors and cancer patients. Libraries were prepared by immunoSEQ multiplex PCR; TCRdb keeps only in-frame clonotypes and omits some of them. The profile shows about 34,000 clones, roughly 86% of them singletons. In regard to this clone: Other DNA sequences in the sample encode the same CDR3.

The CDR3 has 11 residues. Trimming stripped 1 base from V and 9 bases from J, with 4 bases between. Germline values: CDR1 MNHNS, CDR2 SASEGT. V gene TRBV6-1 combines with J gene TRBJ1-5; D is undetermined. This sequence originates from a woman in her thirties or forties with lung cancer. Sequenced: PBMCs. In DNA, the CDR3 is TGTGCCAGCAGTGAAGACAGGCCCCAGCATTTT. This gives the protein CASSEDRPQHF.